This T cell receptor beta chain is drawn from a study of neurological immune-mediated disorders. The study, taken as a whole, reports: The multiple sclerosis repertoire cluster had no clinical or MRI correlate.

This clonotype was recorded many times. Its antigen is currently unknown. Over 160 million TCR-beta sequences from 15-18 subjects came from every sequencing run. TCRdb recomputed calls from the 5' RACE reads with MiXCR, one row per CDR3 protein. The sample yields about 120,000 distinct CDR3 sequences, about 3.2% seen once. Sequenced input: PBMCs. This receptor was identified in a woman aged 25 to 45 with multiple sclerosis.

The CDR3 nucleotides are TGCAGTGCTAGTAACTATGGAAACACCATATATTTT. Its translation is CSASNYGNTIYF. The chain uses TRBV20-1 and TRBJ1-3; no firm D call. This CDR3 is 12 amino acids long. Germline-derived CDR1 and CDR2 are DFQATT and SNEGSKA (reference sequence). V lost 3 bases to trimming and J lost 3 bases, with 6 bases between them.